Listed below are T cell receptor beta chains from one sample, sequenced in a study of CD8+CD57+ T cells in acquired aplastic anemia. TCRdb re-called the reads with MiXCR, one entry per CDR3 protein. The table lists roughly 160,000 distinct CDR3 sequences, around half of them singletons. Material: sorted CD4+, CD8+, or CD8+CD57+ T cells (not recorded which) from PBMCs. Receptors originate from a human donor with aplastic anemia. Each CDR3 is given with its conserved first and last residue. Each record gives: V gene, clone size, J gene, D gene, CDR3 DNA, CDR3 protein. D genes are given only for firm matches. Not every row has a clone size; where given, it reads once, few, many or a size class.

TRBV7-3,-,TRBJ2-1,-,TGTGCCAGCAGCTCAACCACAGGGTTAGGTCCTCAGTTCTTC,CASSSTTGLGPQFF
TRBV24-1,many,TRBJ2-3,-,TGTGCCACCAGTCCGGGACTTGGAGGGGGCACAGATACGCAGTATTTT,CATSPGLGGGTDTQYF
TRBV10-3,-,TRBJ1-5,-,TGTGCCATCTCAAGGGACAAGTATAGCAATCAGCCCCAGCATTTT,CAISRDKYSNQPQHF
TRBV7-6,once,TRBJ2-2,-,TGTGCCAGCAGCCAGACGTACAGTGCCGGGGAGCTGTTTTTT,CASSQTYSAGELFF
TRBV10-3,-,TRBJ2-3,-,TGTGCCATCAGTGAATCCTCGGGGTCGCGGCTGGGTACGCAGTATTTT,CAISESSGSRLGTQYF
TRBV20-1,-,TRBJ2-7,-,TGCAGTGCTAGAGTGCCGGGGCAGGCGAGGGCCGAGCAGTACTTC,CSARVPGQARAEQYF
TRBV6-1,many,TRBJ2-7,TRBD2,TGTGCCAGCAGCGCCGGACTAGCGGGAGTAGGGGAGCAGTACTTC,CASSAGLAGVGEQYF
TRBV29-1,-,TRBJ1-3,TRBD1,TGCAGCGTTGAGGGACAGGGATCTGGAAACACCATATATTTT,CSVEGQGSGNTIYF
TRBV5-1,many,TRBJ2-1,-,TGCGCCAGCAGTCCGGACCTACGCAATGAGCAGTTCTTC,CASSPDLRNEQFF
TRBV12-3/TRBV12-4,-,TRBJ2-7,TRBD1,TGTGCCAGCAGTTTATCGGACAGGGGGCGTGTGCAGTACTTC,CASSLSDRGRVQYF
TRBV20-1,many,TRBJ1-5,-,TGCAGTGCTAGCGCAACATCTAGCAATCAGCCCCAGCATTTT,CSASATSSNQPQHF
TRBV24-1,-,TRBJ1-2,-,TGTGCCACCAGCCAAGACAGACCTAACTATGGCTACACCTTC,CATSQDRPNYGYTF
TRBV5-1,many,TRBJ2-1,TRBD1,TGCGCCAGCAGCGTAGGGGGCACCCTCTCCTACAATGAGCAGTTCTTC,CASSVGGTLSYNEQFF
TRBV10-3,-,TRBJ1-3,-,TGTGCCACCACGGAGGCGGGCACTGGAAACACCATATATTTT,CATTEAGTGNTIYF
TRBV19,-,TRBJ2-7,TRBD1,TGTGCCAGTAGTATCTCCGGGACAGGACCCTACGAGCAGTACTTC,CASSISGTGPYEQYF
TRBV19,many,TRBJ1-2,TRBD1,TGTGCCAGTAGTAATATCGGACAGGGTTACATTGAGGAGCATGGCTACACCTTC,CASSNIGQGYIEEHGYTF
TRBV7-9,many,TRBJ1-5,-,TGTGCCAGCAGCTTAGGCGGCCAGGGAGGACAGCCCCAGCATTTT,CASSLGGQGGQPQHF
TRBV11-1,-,TRBJ2-7,TRBD1,TGTGCCAGCAGCTTAGAGCCAGGGGGCTACGAGCAGTACTTC,CASSLEPGGYEQYF
TRBV6-1,few,TRBJ1-5,TRBD1,TGTGCCAGCAGTCCGGGACAGGGCCTAGATAGCAATCAGCCCCAGCATTTT,CASSPGQGLDSNQPQHF
TRBV10-3,-,TRBJ2-5,-,TGTGCCATCAGTGACCCCACAGGCCGAGAGACCCAGTACTTC,CAISDPTGRETQYF
TRBV20-1,once,TRBJ1-5,-,TGCAGTGCTAGTGATCAATCTAGCAATCAGCCCCAGCATTTT,CSASDQSSNQPQHF
TRBV6-2/TRBV6-3,few,TRBJ2-1,-,TGTGCCAGCAGTTACTCCCGGACTACCGTCAATGAGCAGTTCTTC,CASSYSRTTVNEQFF
TRBV10-3,-,TRBJ1-1,-,TGTGCCATCAGCGGGGGGACAGAAGCTTTCTTT,CAISGGTEAFF
TRBV9,-,TRBJ1-4,-,TGTGCCAGCAGCCCTACAGGGAGTAACGAAAAACTGTTGTTT,CASSPTGSNEKLLF
TRBV20-1,-,TRBJ2-7,-,TGCAGTGCTAGAAGGGGGGATCTTACGGACGAGCAGTACTTC,CSARRGDLTDEQYF
TRBV25-1,many,TRBJ2-6,TRBD2,TGTGCCAGCAGTCCCGGGACTAGCGCAAGCTCTGGGGCCAACGTCCTGACTTTC,CASSPGTSASSGANVLTF
TRBV9,-,TRBJ2-1,-,TGTGCCAGCAGCGTAGTTAGTGGGGTCCACAATGAGCAGTTCTTC,CASSVVSGVHNEQFF
TRBV5-1,-,TRBJ2-3,-,TGCGCCAGCAGCTCCCCCCTGGGCGTCTCAGATACGCAGTATTTT,CASSSPLGVSDTQYF
TRBV7-2,-,TRBJ2-7,-,TGTGCCAGCAGCTTATTTGGCGGCAGCTCCTACGAGCAGTACTTC,CASSLFGGSSYEQYF
TRBV19,-,TRBJ1-2,-,TGTGCCAGTAGTACGGACCCTAACTATGGCTACACCTTC,CASSTDPNYGYTF
TRBV19,-,TRBJ1-3,-,TGTGCCATTAAGACACCGGGGAACACCATATATTTT,CAIKTPGNTIYF
TRBV7-8,-,TRBJ2-7,TRBD2,TGTGCCAGCAGGGAGGGACTAGGGGAGGAGCAGTACTTC,CASREGLGEEQYF
TRBV19,-,TRBJ2-3,TRBD2,TGTGCCAGTAGTAGGCTAGCGGGAACAAGTGCAGATACGCAGTATTTT,CASSRLAGTSADTQYF
TRBV20-1,many,TRBJ2-7,TRBD2,TGCAGTGCTCCGAGGACTAGCCGAGCCTACGAGCAGTACTTC,CSAPRTSRAYEQYF
TRBV19,many,TRBJ2-2,TRBD2,TGTGCCAGCACTAGCGGCGCGAACACCGGGGAGCTGTTTTTT,CASTSGANTGELFF
TRBV25-1,-,TRBJ2-5,-,TGTGCCAGCAGTGAATTTTTTTATGGTCGGGAGACCCAGTACTTC,CASSEFFYGRETQYF
TRBV2,-,TRBJ2-4,-,TGTGCCAGCAGTCCCCAGGGTTGGGCCAAAAACATTCAGTACTTC,CASSPQGWAKNIQYF
TRBV7-6,-,TRBJ1-3,-,TGTGCCAGCAGTCTCGAACGGACAAGTGGAAACACCATATATTTT,CASSLERTSGNTIYF
TRBV15,-,TRBJ2-1,TRBD2,TGTGCCACCAGCAGAGGCCGGGACTACGAGCAGTTCTTC,CATSRGRDYEQFF
TRBV7-6,-,TRBJ2-1,TRBD1,TGTGCCAGCAGCACCCGACAGGGTTTTGGTAATGAGCAGTTCTTC,CASSTRQGFGNEQFF
TRBV7-2,-,TRBJ1-5,-,TGTGCCAGCAGCTTAAGGCCGGAGATAGTTCCGGTTTTT,CASSLRPEIVPVF
TRBV5-1,many,TRBJ2-7,TRBD2,TGCGCCAGCAGCTTGGCCAGCGGGAGAAACGAGCAGTACTTC,CASSLASGRNEQYF
TRBV7-8,many,TRBJ1-2,-,TGTGCCAGCAGCCAAAGAATGGGGGAGTTCTATGGCTACACCTTC,CASSQRMGEFYGYTF
TRBV25-1,-,TRBJ1-3,-,TGTGCCAGCAGTCCCCTGGGTGAGGTGGGAAACACCATATATTTT,CASSPLGEVGNTIYF